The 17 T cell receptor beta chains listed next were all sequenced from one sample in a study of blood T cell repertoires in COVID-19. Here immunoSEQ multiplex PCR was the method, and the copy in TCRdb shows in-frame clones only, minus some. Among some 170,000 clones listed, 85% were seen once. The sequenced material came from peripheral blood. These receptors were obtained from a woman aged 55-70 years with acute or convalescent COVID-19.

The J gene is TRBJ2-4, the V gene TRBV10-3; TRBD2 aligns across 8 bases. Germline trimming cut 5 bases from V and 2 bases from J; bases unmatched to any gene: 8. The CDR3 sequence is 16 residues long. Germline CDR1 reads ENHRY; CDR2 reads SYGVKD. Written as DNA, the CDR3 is TGTGCCATCAGTACCATAGCGGGATTAACCAAAAACATTCAGTACTTC. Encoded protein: CAISTIAGLTKNIQYF.

Written as DNA, the CDR3 is TGTGCCAGCAGCTTAGGCCTAGCGGGGTCCTACGAGCAGTACGTC. Protein product: CASSLGLAGSYEQYV. The V gene is TRBV7-8, the J gene TRBJ2-7; the match to TRBD2 covers 9 bases. This CDR3 spans 15 amino acids. V shed 1 base, J shed 1 base, and the junction held 2 bases outside the gene matches. Germline V gene data show CDR1 as SGHVS and CDR2 as FQNEAQ.

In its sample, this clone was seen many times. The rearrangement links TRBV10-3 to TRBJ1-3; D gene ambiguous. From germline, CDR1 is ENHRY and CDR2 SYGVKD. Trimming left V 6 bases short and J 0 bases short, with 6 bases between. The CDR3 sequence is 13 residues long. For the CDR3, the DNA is TGTGCCATCAGACAGCCCTCTGGAAACACCATATATTTT. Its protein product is CAIRQPSGNTIYF.

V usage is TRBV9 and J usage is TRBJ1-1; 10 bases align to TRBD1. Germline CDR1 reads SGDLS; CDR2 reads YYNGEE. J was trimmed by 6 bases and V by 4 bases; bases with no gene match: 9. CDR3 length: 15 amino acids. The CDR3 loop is CASSLLTGGVSEAFF. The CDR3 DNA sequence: TGTGCCAGCAGCCTCCTGACAGGGGGCGTCTCTGAAGCTTTCTTT.

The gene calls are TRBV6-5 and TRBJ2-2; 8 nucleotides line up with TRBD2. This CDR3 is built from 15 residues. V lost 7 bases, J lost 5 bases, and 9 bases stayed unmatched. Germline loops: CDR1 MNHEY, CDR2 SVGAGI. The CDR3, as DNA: TGTGCCAGCAAAGAACTAGCGGCGTTTACCGGGGAGCTGTTTTTT. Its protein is CASKELAAFTGELFF.

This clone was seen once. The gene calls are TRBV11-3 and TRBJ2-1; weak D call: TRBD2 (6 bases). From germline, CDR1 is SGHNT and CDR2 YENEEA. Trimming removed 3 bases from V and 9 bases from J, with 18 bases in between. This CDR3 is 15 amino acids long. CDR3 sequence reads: CASSFTGTPTGEQFF. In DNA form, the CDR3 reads TGTGCCAGCAGCTTCACCGGGACTCCCACAGGTGAGCAGTTCTTC.

Here the CDR3 DNA reads TGTGCCAGCAGTCTTGGGACAGGGGGCACAGATACGCAGTATTTT. This sequence encodes CASSLGTGGTDTQYF. The V call is TRBV6-6, the J call TRBJ2-3, with 10 nucleotides matching TRBD1. Germline loops: CDR1 MNHNY, CDR2 SVGAGI (reference sequence). The CDR3 consists of 15 residues. After removal of 5 bases from V and 1 base from J, the junction contained 3 bases not matched to a gene.

CDR3 DNA: TGCAGCGTTGTGGCGCTAGCGGGCTCCTCCTACAATGAGCAGTTCTTC. Translated: CSVVALAGSSYNEQFF. V and J are TRBV29-1 and TRBJ2-1, with TRBD2 identical over 8 bases. Germline V gene sequence: CDR1 SQVTM, CDR2 ANQGSEA. The CDR3 consists of 16 residues. J gave up 0 bases and V 4 bases, and 8 bases lay outside the gene matches.

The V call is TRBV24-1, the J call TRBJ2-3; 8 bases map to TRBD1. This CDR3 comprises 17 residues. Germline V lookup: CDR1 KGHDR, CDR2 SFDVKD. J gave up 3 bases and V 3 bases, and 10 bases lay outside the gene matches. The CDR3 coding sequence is TGTGCCACCAGTGATACGACAGGGGATGTGGGGACAGATACGCAGTATTTT. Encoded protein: CATSDTTGDVGTDTQYF.

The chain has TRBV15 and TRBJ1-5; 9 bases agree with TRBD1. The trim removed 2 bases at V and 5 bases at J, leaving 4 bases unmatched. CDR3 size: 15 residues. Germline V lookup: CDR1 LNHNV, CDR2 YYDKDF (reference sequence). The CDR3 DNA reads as TGTGCCACCAGCAGATTTTGGACAGGGGATCAGCCCCAGCATTTT. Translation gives CATSRFWTGDQPQHF.

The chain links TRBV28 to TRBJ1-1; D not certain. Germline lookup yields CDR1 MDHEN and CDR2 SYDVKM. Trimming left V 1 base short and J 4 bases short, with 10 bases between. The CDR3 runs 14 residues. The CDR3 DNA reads TGTGCCAGCAGTTTATCCTTTGTCGGCACTGAAGCTTTCTTT. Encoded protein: CASSLSFVGTEAFF.

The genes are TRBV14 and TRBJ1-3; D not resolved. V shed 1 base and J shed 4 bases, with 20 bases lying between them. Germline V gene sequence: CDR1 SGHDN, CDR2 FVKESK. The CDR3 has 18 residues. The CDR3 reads CASSQADPRGIGGNTIYF. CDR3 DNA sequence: TGTGCCAGCAGCCAAGCGGACCCGAGAGGGATTGGGGGAAACACCATATATTTT.

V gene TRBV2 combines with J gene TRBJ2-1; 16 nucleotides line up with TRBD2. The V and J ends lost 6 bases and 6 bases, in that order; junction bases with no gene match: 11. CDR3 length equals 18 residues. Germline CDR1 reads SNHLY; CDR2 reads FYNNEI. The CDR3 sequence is CASSGTSGRAGGSNEQFF. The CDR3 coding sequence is TGTGCCAGCAGCGGGACTAGCGGGAGGGCCGGAGGGAGCAATGAGCAGTTCTTC.

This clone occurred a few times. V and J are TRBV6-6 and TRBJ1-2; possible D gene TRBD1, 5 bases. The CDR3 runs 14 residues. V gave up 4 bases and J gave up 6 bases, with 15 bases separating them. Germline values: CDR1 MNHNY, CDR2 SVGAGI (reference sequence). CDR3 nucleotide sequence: TGTGCCAGCAGTTGGGGGGGAAGGCAAGATGGCTACACCTTC. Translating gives CASSWGGRQDGYTF.

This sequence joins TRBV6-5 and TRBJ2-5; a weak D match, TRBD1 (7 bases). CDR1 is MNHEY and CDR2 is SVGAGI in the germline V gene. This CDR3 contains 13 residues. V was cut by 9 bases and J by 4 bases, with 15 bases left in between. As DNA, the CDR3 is TGTGCCAGAGGGCCAGGGGGACTAGAGACCCAGTACTTC. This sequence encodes CARGPGGLETQYF.

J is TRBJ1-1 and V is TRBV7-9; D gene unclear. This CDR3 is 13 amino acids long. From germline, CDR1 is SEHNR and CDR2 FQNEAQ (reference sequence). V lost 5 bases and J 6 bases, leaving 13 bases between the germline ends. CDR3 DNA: TGTGCCAGCAGCCAAGCGGTTGCCTCTGAAGCTTTCTTT. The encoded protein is CASSQAVASEAFF.

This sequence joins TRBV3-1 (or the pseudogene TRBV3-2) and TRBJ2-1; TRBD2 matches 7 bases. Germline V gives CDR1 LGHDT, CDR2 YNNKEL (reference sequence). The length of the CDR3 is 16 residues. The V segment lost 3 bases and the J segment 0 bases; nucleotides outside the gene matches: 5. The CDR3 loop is CASSQISGISYNEQFF. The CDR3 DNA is TGTGCCAGCAGCCAGATAAGCGGGATCTCCTACAATGAGCAGTTCTTC.